This T cell receptor beta chain appears in the sequencing data of a study of identical twins. General study findings and limits: Monozygotic twin pairs showed more out-of-frame TCR alpha sharing than models estimated. While abundant cord blood beta clonotypes carried fewer insertions, memory repertoires showed no such pattern.

Details on this clonotype: Its antigen is still unknown.

TCRdb ran MiXCR on the 5' RACE reads and lists one entry per CDR3 protein. This sample has roughly 1.6 million distinct CDR3 sequences, with under 35% found just once. The CDR3 has 16 residues. From germline, CDR1 is SGHRS and CDR2 YFSETQ. The trim removed 0 bases at V and 4 bases at J, leaving 7 bases unmatched. The source material was cord blood. The rearrangement links TRBV5-1 to TRBJ1-1, with 9 bases lining up with TRBD1. This TCR derives from a newborn girl in good health. The CDR3 is CASSLAKGQGPTEAFF. The CDR3 coding sequence is TGCGCCAGCAGCTTGGCCAAGGGACAGGGCCCCACTGAAGCTTTCTTT.